This TCR beta chain stems from a study of early T cells in non-severe SARS-CoV-2 infection. To note about this clonotype: With a much larger clone just one base away, this may be a read error.

The protocol attached unique molecular identifiers to individual cDNA molecules. TCRdb fed the 5' RACE reads into MiXCR, producing one record per CDR3 protein. Here the sample spans tens of thousands of distinct CDR3 sequences, around 5.7% being singletons. Germline CDR1 is SGDLS and CDR2 is YYNGEE. CDR3 length: 19 amino acids. This chain joins TRBV9 and TRBJ2-1; D perhaps matches TRBD2 (6 bases). The source material was whole blood. The sequence came from an adult who was a healthcare worker with PCR-confirmed SARS-CoV-2 infection or an uninfected control (not recorded which). This chain's CDR3 is CTSSSGGGGAGGPYNEQFF. The CDR3 DNA follows: TGTACCAGCTCTTCCGGAGGTGGCGGGGCCGGCGGACCTTACAATGAGCAGTTCTTC.